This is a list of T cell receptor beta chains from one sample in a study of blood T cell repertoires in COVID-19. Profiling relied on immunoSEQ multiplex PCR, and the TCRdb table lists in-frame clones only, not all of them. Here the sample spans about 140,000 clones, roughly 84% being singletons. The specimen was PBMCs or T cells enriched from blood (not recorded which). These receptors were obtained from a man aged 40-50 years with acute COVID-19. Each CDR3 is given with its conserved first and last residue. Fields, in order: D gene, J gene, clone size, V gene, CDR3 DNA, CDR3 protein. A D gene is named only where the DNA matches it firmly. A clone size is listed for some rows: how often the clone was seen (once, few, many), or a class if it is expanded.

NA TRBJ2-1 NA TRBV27 TGTGCCAGCAGTTTAAGTACAGGGTCGGGGAATGAGCAGTTCTTC CASSLSTGSGNEQFF
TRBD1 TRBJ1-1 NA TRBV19 TGTGCCAGTAGTATGTTAGGACAGGGGAACACTGAAGCTTTCTTT CASSMLGQGNTEAFF
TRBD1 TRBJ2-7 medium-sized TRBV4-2 TGTGCCAGCAGCCAAGAGGGGGCAGGGGGCTACGAGCAGTACTTC CASSQEGAGGYEQYF
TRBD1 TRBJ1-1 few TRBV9 TGTGCCAGCAGCGGAACAGGGGTAATGAACACTGAAGCTTTCTTT CASSGTGVMNTEAFF
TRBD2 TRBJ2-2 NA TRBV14 TGTGCCAGCAGCCAAGGAAGGCGGGGGGGCACCGGGGAGCTGTTTTTT CASSQGRRGGTGELFF
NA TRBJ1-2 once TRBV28 TGTGCCAGCAGTTCCCCGCCGAGAAGATTAAATGGCTACACCTTC CASSSPPRRLNGYTF
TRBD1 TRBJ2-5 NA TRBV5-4 TGTGCCAGCAGCTTCCCAGGGGGATTAGAAGAGACCCAGTACTTC CASSFPGGLEETQYF
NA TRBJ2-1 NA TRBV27 TGTGCCAGCAGTTTATCGCCCAGCTCCTACAATGAGCAGTTCTTC CASSLSPSSYNEQFF
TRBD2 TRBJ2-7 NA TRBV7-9 TGTGCCAGCAGCCCCGGACTAGCGGGAGGCGCTGGTTTCTACGAGCAGTACTTC CASSPGLAGGAGFYEQYF
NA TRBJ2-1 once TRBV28 TGTGCCAGCAGTTTACTCCGGGAGAGCTCCTACAATGAGCAGTTCTTC CASSLLRESSYNEQFF
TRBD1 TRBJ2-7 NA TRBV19 TGTGCCAGTAGTATTGGGACAGGGAGTTACGAGCAGTACTTC CASSIGTGSYEQYF
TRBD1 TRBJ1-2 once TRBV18 TGTGCCAGCTCACTCGGGACAGACTATGGCTACACCTTC CASSLGTDYGYTF
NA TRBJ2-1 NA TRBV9 TGTGCCAGCAGCGTGGGTCTAGCGCTCGATGAGCAGTTCTTC CASSVGLALDEQFF
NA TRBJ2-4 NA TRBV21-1 TGTGCCAGCAGCAAAAAATGGGACAGGGAAGCCAAAAACATTCAGTACTTC CASSKKWDREAKNIQYF
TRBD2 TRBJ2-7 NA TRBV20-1 TGCAGTGCTAGTCTTCCTAGCGGCTTCTCGTCCTCCTACGAGCAGTACTTC CSASLPSGFSSSYEQYF
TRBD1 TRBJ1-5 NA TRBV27 TGTGCCAGCAGTCCCGGGACAGGGGGCCATCAGCCCCAGCATTTT CASSPGTGGHQPQHF
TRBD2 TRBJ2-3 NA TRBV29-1 TGCAGCGTGGGGAGACTAGCGGGAACCACAGATACGCAGTATTTT CSVGRLAGTTDTQYF
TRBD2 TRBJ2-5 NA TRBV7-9 TGTGCCAGCAGTACGGGACTAGAAGAGACCCAGTACTTC CASSTGLEETQYF
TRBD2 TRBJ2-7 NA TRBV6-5 TGTGCCAGCATCGCTAGCGGGGCACTCGAGCAGTACTTC CASIASGALEQYF
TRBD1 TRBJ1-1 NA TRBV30 TGTGCCTGGAGCCCCGGGACAGTCGCATCCGAAGCTTTCTTT CAWSPGTVASEAFF
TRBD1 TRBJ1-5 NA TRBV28 TGTGCCAGCAGTCCCCCGACAGGGAGCAATCAGCCCCAGCATTTT CASSPPTGSNQPQHF
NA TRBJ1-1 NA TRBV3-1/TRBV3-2 TGTGCCAGCAGCCAAGACGGGGGGGGCATTGAAGCTTTCTTT CASSQDGGGIEAFF
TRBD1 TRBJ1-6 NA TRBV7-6 TGTGCCAGCAGCCAGGGACAGGGTGATTCTGGGTCACCCCTCCACTTT CASSQGQGDSGSPLHF
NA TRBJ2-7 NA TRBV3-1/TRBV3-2 TGTGCCAGCAGCCAAGACAGGATCTACGAGCAGTACTTC CASSQDRIYEQYF
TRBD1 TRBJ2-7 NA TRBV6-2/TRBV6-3 TGTGCCAGCAGTTCCGGGGACAGGGGAAGCTCCTACGAGCAGTACTTC CASSSGDRGSSYEQYF
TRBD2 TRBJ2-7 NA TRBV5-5 TGTGCCAGCAGCTTTAGCGGGAGTACCTACGAGCAGTACTTC CASSFSGSTYEQYF
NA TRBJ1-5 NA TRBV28 TGTGCCAGCAGTTTATCCGGCGGAGAGAGGAGTCAGCCCCAGCATTTT CASSLSGGERSQPQHF
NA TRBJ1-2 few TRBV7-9 TGTGCCAGCAGCCCAAAGTCGGGACTCAACTATGGCTACACCTTC CASSPKSGLNYGYTF
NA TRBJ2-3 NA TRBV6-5 TGTGCCAGCTCACAGGATACGCAGTATTTT CASSQDTQYF
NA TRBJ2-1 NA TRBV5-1 TGCGCCAGCAGTGAGGAAAGCTCCTACAATGAGCAGTTCTTC CASSEESSYNEQFF
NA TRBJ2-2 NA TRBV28 TGTGCCAGTACGGGACAAAACACCGGGGAGCTGTTTTTT CASTGQNTGELFF
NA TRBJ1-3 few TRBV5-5 TGTGCCAGCAGCTTGGAGGGGGGGACTGGAAACACCATATATTTT CASSLEGGTGNTIYF
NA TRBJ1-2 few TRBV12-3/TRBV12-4 TGTGCCAGCAGCCAGGGTTCTAATCGCTACACCTTC CASSQGSNRYTF
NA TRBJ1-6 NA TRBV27 TGTGCCAGCAGCTACTACCAGGGCTCACCCCTCCACTTT CASSYYQGSPLHF
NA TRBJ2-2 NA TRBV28 TGTGCCAGCGGGGCTAGCGCAACGGAGACCGGGGAGCTGTTTTTT CASGASATETGELFF
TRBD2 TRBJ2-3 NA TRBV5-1 TGCGCCAGCAGCTTGGTGCTAGCGGGGGGCACAGATACGCAGTATTTT CASSLVLAGGTDTQYF